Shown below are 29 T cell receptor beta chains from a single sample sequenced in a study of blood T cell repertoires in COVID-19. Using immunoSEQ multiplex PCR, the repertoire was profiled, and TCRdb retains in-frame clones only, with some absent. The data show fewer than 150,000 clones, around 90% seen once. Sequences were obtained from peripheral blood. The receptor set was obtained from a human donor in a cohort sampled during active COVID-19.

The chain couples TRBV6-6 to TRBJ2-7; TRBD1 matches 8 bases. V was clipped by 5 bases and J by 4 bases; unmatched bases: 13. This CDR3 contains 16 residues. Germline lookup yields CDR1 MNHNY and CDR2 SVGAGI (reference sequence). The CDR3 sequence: CASSRLSGQGGYEQYF. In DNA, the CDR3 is TGTGCCAGCAGTCGACTCTCAGGACAGGGCGGTTACGAGCAGTACTTC.

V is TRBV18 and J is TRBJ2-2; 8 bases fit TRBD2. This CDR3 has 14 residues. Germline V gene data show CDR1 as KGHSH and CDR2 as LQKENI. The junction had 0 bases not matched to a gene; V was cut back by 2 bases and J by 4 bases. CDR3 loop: CASSPAGGTGELFF. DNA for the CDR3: TGTGCCAGCTCACCAGCGGGGGGCACCGGGGAGCTGTTTTTT.

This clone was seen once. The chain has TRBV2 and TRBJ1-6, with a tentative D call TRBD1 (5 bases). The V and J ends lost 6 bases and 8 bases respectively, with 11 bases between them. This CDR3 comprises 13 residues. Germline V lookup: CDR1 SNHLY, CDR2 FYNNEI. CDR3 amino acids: CASRTEGDSPLHF. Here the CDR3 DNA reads TGTGCCAGCAGGACAGAAGGTGATTCACCCCTCCACTTT.

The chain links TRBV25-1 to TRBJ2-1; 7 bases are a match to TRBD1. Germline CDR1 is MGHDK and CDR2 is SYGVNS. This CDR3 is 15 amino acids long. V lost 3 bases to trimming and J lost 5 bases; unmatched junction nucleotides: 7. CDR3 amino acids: CASSDPQGSDNEQFF. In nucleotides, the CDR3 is TGTGCCAGCAGTGACCCACAGGGGAGCGACAATGAGCAGTTCTTC.

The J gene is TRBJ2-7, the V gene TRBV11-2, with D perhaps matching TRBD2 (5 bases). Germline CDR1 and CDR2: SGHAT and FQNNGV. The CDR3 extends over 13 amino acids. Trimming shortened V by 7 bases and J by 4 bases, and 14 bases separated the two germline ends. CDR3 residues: CASTTLGAYEQYF. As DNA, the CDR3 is TGTGCCAGCACCACACTGGGAGCTTACGAGCAGTACTTC.

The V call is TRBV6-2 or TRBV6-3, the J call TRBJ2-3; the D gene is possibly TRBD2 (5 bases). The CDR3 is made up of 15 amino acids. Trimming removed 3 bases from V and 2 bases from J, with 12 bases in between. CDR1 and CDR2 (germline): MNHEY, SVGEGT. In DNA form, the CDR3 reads TGTGCCAGCAGTTATACCGGGGTCGCCACAGATACGCAGTATTTT. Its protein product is CASSYTGVATDTQYF.

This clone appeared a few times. CDR3 sequence reads: CASSMNRGRGGSTEAFF. The CDR3, as DNA: TGTGCCAGTAGCATGAACAGGGGGCGAGGAGGGTCCACTGAAGCTTTCTTT. The V gene is TRBV19, the J gene TRBJ1-1; 9 bases align to TRBD1. The V gene end was trimmed by 6 bases and the J gene end by 4 bases; junction bases not matched to a gene: 15. Germline V gene data show CDR1 as LNHDA and CDR2 as SQIVND (reference sequence). This CDR3 is built from 17 residues.

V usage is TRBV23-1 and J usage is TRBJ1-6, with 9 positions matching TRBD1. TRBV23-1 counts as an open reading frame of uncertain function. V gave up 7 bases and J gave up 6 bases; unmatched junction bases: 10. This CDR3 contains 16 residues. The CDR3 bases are TGCGCCAGCACCACCGGGACAGGGTTTAGTAATTCACCCCTCCACTTT. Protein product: CASTTGTGFSNSPLHF.

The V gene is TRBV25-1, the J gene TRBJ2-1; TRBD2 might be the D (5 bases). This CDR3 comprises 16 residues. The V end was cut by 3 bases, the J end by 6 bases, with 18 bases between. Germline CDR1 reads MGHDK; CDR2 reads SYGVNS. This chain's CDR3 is CASSDPLRGLGNEQFF. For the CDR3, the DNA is TGTGCCAGCAGTGATCCCTTGCGAGGACTCGGCAATGAGCAGTTCTTC.

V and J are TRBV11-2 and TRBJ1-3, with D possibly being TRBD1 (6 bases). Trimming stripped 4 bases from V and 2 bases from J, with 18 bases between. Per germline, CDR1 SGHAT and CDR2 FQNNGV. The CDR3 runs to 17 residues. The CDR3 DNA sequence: TGTGCCAGCAGCTCTACGAGAAGAGGGGGGGCTGGAAACACCATATATTTT. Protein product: CASSSTRRGGAGNTIYF.

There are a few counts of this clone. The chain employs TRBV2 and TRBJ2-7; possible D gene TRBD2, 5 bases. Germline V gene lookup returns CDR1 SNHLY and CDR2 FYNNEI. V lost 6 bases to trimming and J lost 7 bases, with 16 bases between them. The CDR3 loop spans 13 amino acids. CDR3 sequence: CASSPLPTGEQYF. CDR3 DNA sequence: TGTGCCAGCAGCCCCCTACCTACGGGGGAGCAGTACTTC.

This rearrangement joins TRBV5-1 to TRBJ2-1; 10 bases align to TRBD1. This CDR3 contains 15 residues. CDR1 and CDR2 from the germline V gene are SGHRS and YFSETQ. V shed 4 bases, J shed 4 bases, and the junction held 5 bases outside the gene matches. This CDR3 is CASSEGQGKYNEQFF. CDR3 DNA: TGCGCCAGCAGCGAGGGACAGGGGAAGTACAATGAGCAGTTCTTC.

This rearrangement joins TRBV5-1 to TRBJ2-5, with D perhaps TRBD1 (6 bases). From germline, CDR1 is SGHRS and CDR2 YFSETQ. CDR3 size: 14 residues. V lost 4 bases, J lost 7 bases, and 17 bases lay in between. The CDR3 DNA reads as TGCGCCAGCAGCCCTGACAGGATACCCGGGACCCAGTACTTC. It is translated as CASSPDRIPGTQYF.

CDR3 sequence (DNA): TGTGCCAGCAGTTATCGGACAGGGAATGAAAAACTGTTTTTT. Protein sequence: CASSYRTGNEKLFF. The J gene is TRBJ1-4, the V gene TRBV11-2, with TRBD1 matching over 8 bases. Germline loops: CDR1 SGHAT, CDR2 FQNNGV. Trimming at V came to 6 bases and at J to 5 bases, leaving 5 bases not matched to a gene. The length of the CDR3 is 14 residues.

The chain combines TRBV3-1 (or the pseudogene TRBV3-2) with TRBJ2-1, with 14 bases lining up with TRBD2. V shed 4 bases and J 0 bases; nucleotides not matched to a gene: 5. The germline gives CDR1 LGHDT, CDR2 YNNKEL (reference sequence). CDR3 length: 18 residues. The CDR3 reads CASSRTGTSGSSYNEQFF. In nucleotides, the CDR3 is TGTGCCAGCAGCCGCACCGGGACTAGCGGGAGCTCCTACAATGAGCAGTTCTTC.

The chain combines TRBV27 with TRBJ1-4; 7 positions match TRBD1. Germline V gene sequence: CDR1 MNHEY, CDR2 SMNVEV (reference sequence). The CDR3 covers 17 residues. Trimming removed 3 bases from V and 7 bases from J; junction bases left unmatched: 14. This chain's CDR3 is CASSFRPTGRTGEKLFF. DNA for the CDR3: TGTGCCAGCAGTTTCAGACCGACAGGGAGGACGGGTGAAAAACTGTTTTTT.

In nucleotides, the CDR3 is TGTGCCAGCAGCCTTCGACAGACCGGGGAGCTGTTTTTT. It translates to CASSLRQTGELFF. This chain uses TRBV3-1 (or the pseudogene TRBV3-2) with TRBJ2-2; a weak D match, TRBD1 (5 bases). There are 13 residues in the CDR3. Trimming stripped 4 bases from V and 5 bases from J, with 8 bases between. Germline V CDR1 and CDR2: LGHDT, YNNKEL (reference sequence).

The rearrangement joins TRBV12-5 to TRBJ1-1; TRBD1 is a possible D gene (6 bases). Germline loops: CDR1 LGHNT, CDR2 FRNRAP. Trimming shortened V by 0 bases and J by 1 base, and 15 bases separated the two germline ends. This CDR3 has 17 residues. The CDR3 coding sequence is TGTGCTAGTGGTTTGGTTTGGCAGGGGCAAGGGAACACTGAAGCTTTCTTT. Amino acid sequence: CASGLVWQGQGNTEAFF.

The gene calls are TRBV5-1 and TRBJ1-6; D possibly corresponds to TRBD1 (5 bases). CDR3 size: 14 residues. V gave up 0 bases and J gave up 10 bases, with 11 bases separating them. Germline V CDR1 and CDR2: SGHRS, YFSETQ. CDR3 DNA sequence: TGCGCCAGCAGCTTGGAAGGGGTCGGGTCACCCCTCCACTTT. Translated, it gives CASSLEGVGSPLHF.

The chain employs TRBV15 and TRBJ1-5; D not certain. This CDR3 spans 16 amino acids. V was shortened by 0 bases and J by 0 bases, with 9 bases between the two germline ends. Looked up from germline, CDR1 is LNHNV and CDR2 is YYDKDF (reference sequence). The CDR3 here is CATSRDGQLSNQPQHF. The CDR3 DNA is TGTGCCACCAGCAGAGATGGTCAACTTAGCAATCAGCCCCAGCATTTT.

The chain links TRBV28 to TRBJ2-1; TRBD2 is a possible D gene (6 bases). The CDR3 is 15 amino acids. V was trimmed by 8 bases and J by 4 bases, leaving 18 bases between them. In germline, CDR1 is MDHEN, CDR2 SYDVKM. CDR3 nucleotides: TGTGCCAGCCTGGGGCTAGCGATGAATTACAATGAGCAGTTCTTC. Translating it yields CASLGLAMNYNEQFF.

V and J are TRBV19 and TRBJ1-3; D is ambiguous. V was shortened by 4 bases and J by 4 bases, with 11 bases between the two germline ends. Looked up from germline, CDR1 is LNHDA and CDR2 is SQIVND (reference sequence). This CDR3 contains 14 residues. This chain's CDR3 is CASSRHESGNTIYF. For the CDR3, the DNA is TGTGCCAGTAGTAGGCATGAATCGGGAAACACCATATATTTT.

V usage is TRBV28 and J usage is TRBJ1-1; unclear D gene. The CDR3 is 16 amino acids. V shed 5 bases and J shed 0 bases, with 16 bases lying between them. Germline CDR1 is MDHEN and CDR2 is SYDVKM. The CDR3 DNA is TGTGCCAGCAGTCCACCGGCTGGGAGGATGAACACTGAAGCTTTCTTT. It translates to CASSPPAGRMNTEAFF.

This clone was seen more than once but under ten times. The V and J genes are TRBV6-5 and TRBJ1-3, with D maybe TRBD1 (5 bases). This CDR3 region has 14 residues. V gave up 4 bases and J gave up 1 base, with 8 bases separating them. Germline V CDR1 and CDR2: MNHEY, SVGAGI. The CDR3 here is CASSLGGSGNTIYF. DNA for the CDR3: TGTGCCAGCAGTTTGGGGGGGTCTGGAAACACCATATATTTT.

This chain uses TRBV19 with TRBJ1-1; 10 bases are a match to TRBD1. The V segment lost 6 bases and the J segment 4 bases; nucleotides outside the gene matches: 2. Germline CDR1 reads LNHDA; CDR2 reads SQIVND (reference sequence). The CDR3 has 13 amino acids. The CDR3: CASRGQGLTEAFF. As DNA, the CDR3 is TGTGCCAGTAGGGGACAGGGGCTCACTGAAGCTTTCTTT.

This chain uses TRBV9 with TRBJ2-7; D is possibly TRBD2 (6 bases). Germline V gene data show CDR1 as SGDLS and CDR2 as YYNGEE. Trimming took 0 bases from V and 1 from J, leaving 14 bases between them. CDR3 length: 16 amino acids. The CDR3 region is CASSVGGGPPSYEQYF. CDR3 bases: TGTGCCAGCAGCGTAGGGGGAGGCCCCCCTTCCTACGAGCAGTACTTC.

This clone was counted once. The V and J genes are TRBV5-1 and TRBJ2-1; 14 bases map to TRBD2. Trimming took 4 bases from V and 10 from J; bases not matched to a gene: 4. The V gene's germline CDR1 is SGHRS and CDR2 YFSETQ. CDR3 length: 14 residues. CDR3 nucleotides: TGCGCCAGCAGCGGCGGGACTAGCGGGAGCGAGCAGTTCTTC. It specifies CASSGGTSGSEQFF.

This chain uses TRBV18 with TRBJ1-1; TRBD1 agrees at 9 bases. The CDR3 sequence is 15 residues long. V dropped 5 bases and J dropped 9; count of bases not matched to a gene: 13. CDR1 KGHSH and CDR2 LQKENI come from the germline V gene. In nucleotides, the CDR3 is TGTGCCAGCTCAGCCTCGGGACAGGGAAATAATCAAGCTTTCTTT. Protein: CASSASGQGNNQAFF.

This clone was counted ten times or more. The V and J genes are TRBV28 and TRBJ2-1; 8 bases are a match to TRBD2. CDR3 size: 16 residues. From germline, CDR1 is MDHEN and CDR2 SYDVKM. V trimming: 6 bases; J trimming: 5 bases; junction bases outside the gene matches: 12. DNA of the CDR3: TGTGCCAGCAGCTGGGAAGATAGCGGGGCCCACAATGAGCAGTTCTTC. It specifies CASSWEDSGAHNEQFF.